These T cell receptor beta chains were read from a single sample in a study of patients and donors after allogeneic stem cell transplantation. MiXCR, run by TCRdb on the RT-PCR reads, gives a single entry per CDR3 protein. The profile covers 70,000 or so distinct CDR3 sequences, with around 27% appearing a single time and about 30% taken by the ten largest. Material for sequencing was blood, either unsorted or a sorted T cell fraction (not recorded which). Source of these receptors: a human donor who was either an allogeneic HSCT recipient or a stem cell or donor lymphocyte infusion donor (not recorded which). It is not recorded whose cells these are; they may come from a transplant donor. CDR3s include the opening cysteine and the closing phenylalanine or tryptophan. D genes are given only for firm matches. Clone size appears in some rows only: once, few, many, or a class for an expanded clone.

DNA	CDR3	V	D	J	size
TGTGCCAGCAGCGCCCGACAGGGGAATCAGCCCCAGCATTTT	CASSARQGNQPQHF	TRBV13	TRBD1	TRBJ1-5	few
TGCGCCAGCAGCCAGCCTAGGGAAGGAAAGCCCCAGCATTTT	CASSQPREGKPQHF	TRBV4-1	.	TRBJ1-5	.
TGTGCCAGCAGCCAGAATCAGCCCCAGCATTTT	CASSQNQPQHF	TRBV5-8	.	TRBJ1-5	few
TGCAGTGCCTCCGGGACGGCTAATGAAAAACTGTTTTTT	CSASGTANEKLFF	TRBV20-1	.	TRBJ1-4	.
TGTGCCAGCAGCATAGGGGCGGAGCAGTACTTC	CASSIGAEQYF	TRBV12-3/TRBV12-4	.	TRBJ2-7	few
TGCGCCAGCAGCCAAGATTGGGCACTTCGGTCACCCCTCCACTTT	CASSQDWALRSPLHF	TRBV4-3	.	TRBJ1-6	few
TGTGCCAGCAGCAAAACGGGCGACGAGCAGTACTTC	CASSKTGDEQYF	TRBV9	.	TRBJ2-7	few
TGTGCCAGCAGCTGGGGACGCCCAAAGGCGGGCTACACCTTC	CASSWGRPKAGYTF	TRBV7-3	.	TRBJ1-2	few
TGTGCCAGCTCACCGACAGGGGACCGGGGTACTGAAGCTTTCTTT	CASSPTGDRGTEAFF	TRBV18	TRBD1	TRBJ1-1	.
TGTGCCAGCAGCTTAAGAGGAACAGGGGGTGGGGAGACCCAGTACTTC	CASSLRGTGGGETQYF	TRBV7-8	TRBD1	TRBJ2-5	.
TGTGCCAGCAGTTGGGGGCCTGGGGCCAACGTCCTGACTTTC	CASSWGPGANVLTF	TRBV6-5	.	TRBJ2-6	.
TGTGCCAGCAGTTTCACAGATACGCAGTATTTT	CASSFTDTQYF	TRBV5-1	.	TRBJ2-3	many
TGTGCCAGCTCCTGGTCGGGAGGGCCTTCAGATACGCAGTATTTT	CASSWSGGPSDTQYF	TRBV7-9	TRBD2	TRBJ2-3	.
TGCGCCAGCAGCACAGGGACAGTTTCTCAAGAGACCCAGTACTTC	CASSTGTVSQETQYF	TRBV5-1	TRBD1	TRBJ2-5	.
TGCAGTGCTTCATCAGGGGCCTACGAGCAGTACTTC	CSASSGAYEQYF	TRBV20-1	.	TRBJ2-7	few
TGTGCCATCAGTGAGCGACAGGGGGCGCCGGGCGAGCAGTACTTC	CAISERQGAPGEQYF	TRBV10-3	TRBD1	TRBJ2-7	.
TGTGCCAGCAGTTTCCATCCCCAGGACGAGCAGTACTTC	CASSFHPQDEQYF	TRBV6-2/TRBV6-3	.	TRBJ2-7	.
TGTGCCAGCAGACACCGGGACAGGGGAAATGAGCAGTTCTTC	CASRHRDRGNEQFF	TRBV6-5	TRBD1	TRBJ2-1	once
TGCGCCAGCAGCTTGGTCCCCCATACCTTACAGAAGGGTGAAAAACTGTTTTTT	CASSLVPHTLQKGEKLFF	TRBV5-1	.	TRBJ1-4	.
TGCAGTGCTAGCCACACGAACACCGGGGAGCTGTTTTTT	CSASHTNTGELFF	TRBV20-1	.	TRBJ2-2	.
TGTGCCAGCAGTTTATGGGACGGGGGCACTGAAGCTTTCTTT	CASSLWDGGTEAFF	TRBV12-3/TRBV12-4	.	TRBJ1-1	few
TGTGCCAGCAGCTTGGGCCGACAGGGGCTACGAGGCTACACCTTC	CASSLGRQGLRGYTF	TRBV5-6	TRBD1	TRBJ1-2	medium-sized
TGTGCCAGCAGCTTAGCTGGTAGTGGCTACACCTTC	CASSLAGSGYTF	TRBV7-9	.	TRBJ1-2	few
TGTGCCAGCAGCTGGGACAGGGGGCCTACCGGGGAGCTGTTTTTT	CASSWDRGPTGELFF	TRBV7-3	TRBD1	TRBJ2-2	.
TGCGCCAGCAGCTTCGGTAGCGGGGTGGGTGGTGAGCAGTTCTTC	CASSFGSGVGGEQFF	TRBV5-1	TRBD2	TRBJ2-1	medium-sized
TGTGCCAGCAGCTTATTCGGGCAGGGCATACGCACCGGGGAGCTGTTTTTT	CASSLFGQGIRTGELFF	TRBV7-9	.	TRBJ2-2	.